This T cell receptor beta chain was sequenced for a study of long-term antiretroviral therapy in people with HIV. General observations from the study: Diversity rose after ART but stayed below transplant donor controls.

Each HIV-infected participant was given treatment in the United States. Survey-level immunoSEQ v3.0 assays were run. Assay: immunoSEQ multiplex PCR; the TCRdb copy retains only in-frame clones and omits some. This sample carries over 30,000 clones, about 74% of them seen once, and the ten largest clones take around 7.5%. V was pared by 4 bases and J by 6 bases, with 7 bases between. CDR3 length: 12 residues. From germline, CDR1 is SGHRS and CDR2 YFSETQ. A remark on this clone: The antigen is undetermined.

This sequence joins TRBV5-1 and TRBJ2-2; no definite D call. The sequenced sample was unsorted PBMCs, obtained 2 years after starting antiretroviral therapy. The clonotype comes from a woman between 50 and 59 years old with HIV. The CDR3 protein is CASSRLAGELFF. The CDR3 bases are TGCGCCAGCAGCCGACTCGCCGGGGAGCTGTTTTTT.